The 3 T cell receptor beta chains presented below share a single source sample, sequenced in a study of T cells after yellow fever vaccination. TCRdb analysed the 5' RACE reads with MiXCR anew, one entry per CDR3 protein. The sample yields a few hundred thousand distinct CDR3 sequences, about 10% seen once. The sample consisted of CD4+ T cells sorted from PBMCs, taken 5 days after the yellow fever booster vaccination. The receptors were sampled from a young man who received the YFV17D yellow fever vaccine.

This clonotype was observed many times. The CDR3 reads CASSPPGGRTGSEAFF. CDR3 coding DNA: TGTGCCAGCAGCCCCCCGGGGGGACGGACAGGGTCAGAAGCTTTCTTT. The V gene is TRBV7-9, the J gene TRBJ1-1, with TRBD1 matching 8 bases. Germline lookup yields CDR1 SEHNR and CDR2 FQNEAQ (reference sequence). The junction had 16 bases not matched to a gene; V was cut back by 5 bases and J by 8 bases. The CDR3 runs to 16 residues.

The CDR3 DNA reads as TGTGCCAGCAGCTTAGGACTAGCGGGGTTAAATGAGCAGTTCTTC. This codes for CASSLGLAGLNEQFF. The rearrangement links TRBV7-7 to TRBJ2-1; 11 nucleotides match TRBD2. V was clipped by 1 base and J by 7 bases; unmatched bases: 3. The CDR3 sequence is 15 residues long. Per germline, CDR1 SSHAT and CDR2 FNYEAQ (reference sequence).

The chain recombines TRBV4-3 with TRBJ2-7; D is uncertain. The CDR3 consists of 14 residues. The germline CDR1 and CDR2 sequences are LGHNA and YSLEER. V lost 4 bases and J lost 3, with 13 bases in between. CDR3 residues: CASSRSGRSYEQYF. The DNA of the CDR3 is TGCGCCAGCAGCCGTTCGGGCAGGAGCTACGAGCAGTACTTC.